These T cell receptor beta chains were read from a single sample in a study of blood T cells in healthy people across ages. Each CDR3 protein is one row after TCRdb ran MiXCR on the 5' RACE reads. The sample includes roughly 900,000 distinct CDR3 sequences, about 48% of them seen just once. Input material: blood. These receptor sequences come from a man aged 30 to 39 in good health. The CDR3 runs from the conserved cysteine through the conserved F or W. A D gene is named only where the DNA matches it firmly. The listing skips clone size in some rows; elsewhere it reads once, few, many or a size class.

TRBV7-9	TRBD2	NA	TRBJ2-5	TGTGTCAGCAGTTGGGTGGAGCGGGGCCAAGAGACCCAGTACTTC	CVSSWVERGQETQYF
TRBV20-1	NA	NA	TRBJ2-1	TGCAGTGCTCACTCCCCTTCGGCGTGGAATGAGCAGTTCTTC	CSAHSPSAWNEQFF
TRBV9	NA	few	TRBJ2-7	TGTGCCAGCAGCGTAGAACCGGGACTTGCAGCCCAGTACTTC	CASSVEPGLAAQYF
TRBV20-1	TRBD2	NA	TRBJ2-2	TGCAGTGCTAGAGATGGGGCTAGCGGGGGTTTCACCGGGGAGCTGTTTTTT	CSARDGASGGFTGELFF
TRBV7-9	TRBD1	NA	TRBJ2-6	TGTGCCAGCAGCCACCAACAGGGGGCGCTTTCTGGGGCCAACGTCCTGACTTTC	CASSHQQGALSGANVLTF
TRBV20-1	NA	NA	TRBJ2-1	TGCAGTGCTAGGAGAAGTAACAGGATGTTGTGGTACAATGAGCAGTTCTTC	CSARRSNRMLWYNEQFF
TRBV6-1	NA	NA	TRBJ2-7	TGTGCCAGCAGTGAAGGTGGGGCGGGTGGGCTCTACGAGCAGTACTTC	CASSEGGAGGLYEQYF
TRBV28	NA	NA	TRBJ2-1	TGTGCCAGCAGTCCCGGGAGCAGGGGTTTTGGCAATGAGCAGTTCTTC	CASSPGSRGFGNEQFF
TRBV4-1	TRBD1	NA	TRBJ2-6	TGCGCCAGCAGCCAAGAAAGGGACAGGTCTTACTCTGGGGCCAACGTCCTGACTTTC	CASSQERDRSYSGANVLTF
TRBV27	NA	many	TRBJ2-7	TGTGCCAGCAGTTTATCCGAAGACGATTACGAGCAGTACTTC	CASSLSEDDYEQYF
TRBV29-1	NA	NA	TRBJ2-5	TGCAGCGTTGAGGGCCACGGCTCCTACAATGAGCAGTACTTC	CSVEGHGSYNEQYF
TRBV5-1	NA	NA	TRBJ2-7	TGCGCCAGCAGCTTGGAGTCAGTTTCCTACGAGCAGTACTTC	CASSLESVSYEQYF
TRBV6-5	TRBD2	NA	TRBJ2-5	TGTGCCAGCACCCCGGGGGGGATCAAGCAGTACTTC	CASTPGGIKQYF
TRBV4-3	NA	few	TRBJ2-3	TGCGCCAGCAGCCAAGAATGGCAGGGTGGGGCAGATACGCAGTATTTT	CASSQEWQGGADTQYF
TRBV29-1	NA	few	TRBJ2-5	TGCAGCGTTGAAGTCTCCAGGGGTAGCCAAGAGACCCAGTACTTC	CSVEVSRGSQETQYF
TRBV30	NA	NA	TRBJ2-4	TGTGCCTGGACCGTAGGACCAACTTGGCCAGCGCAGTACTTC	CAWTVGPTWPAQYF
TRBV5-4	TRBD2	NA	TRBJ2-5	TGTGCCAGCAGCTTCCTAGCGGGGTTCCAAGAGACCCAGTACTTC	CASSFLAGFQETQYF
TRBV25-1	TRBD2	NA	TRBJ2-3	TGTGCCAGCAGTTTGGCGGGGGGGATGGCAGATACGCAGTATTTT	CASSLAGGMADTQYF
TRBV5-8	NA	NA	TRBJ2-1	TGTGCCAGCAGCGACAGACCCGGCCTAAACAATGAGCAGTTCTTC	CASSDRPGLNNEQFF
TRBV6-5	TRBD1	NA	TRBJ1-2	TGTGCCAGCAGTTACTCGACAGGGGACGCTCGGTATGGCTACACCTTC	CASSYSTGDARYGYTF
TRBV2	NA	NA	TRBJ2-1	TGTGCCAGCAGTGGACAATTGGAGCAGTTCTTC	CASSGQLEQFF
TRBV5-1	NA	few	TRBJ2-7	TGCGCCAGCAGCACCGGAGGGGGCGCGAACTACGAGCAGTACTTC	CASSTGGGANYEQYF
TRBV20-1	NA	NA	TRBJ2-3	TGCAGTGCTAGAAGTTGGGACACAGATACGCAGTATTTT	CSARSWDTDTQYF
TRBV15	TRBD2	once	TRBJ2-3	TGTGCCACCAGCAGAGATCGGCGGGAGCTCAGCACAGATACGCAGTATTTT	CATSRDRRELSTDTQYF
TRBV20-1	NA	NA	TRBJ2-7	TGCAGTGCAGTGCAGGAGGGCTACGAGCAGTACTTC	CSAVQEGYEQYF
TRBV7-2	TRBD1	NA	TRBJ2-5	TGTGCCGGCAGCTTGGACAGGAGATACCAAGAGACCCAGTACTTC	CAGSLDRRYQETQYF
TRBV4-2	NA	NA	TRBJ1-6	TGTGCCAGCAGCCAAGATACGGGTTTGGATTCACCCCTCCACTTT	CASSQDTGLDSPLHF